This T cell receptor (beta chain) was found in a study of blood T cell repertoires in COVID-19. Study information: Whether acute or convalescent, the COVID-19 samples came from the United States, Italy and Spain. Nucleic acid was either cDNA or gDNA, and it came from T cells, B-cell-depleted T cells, or PBMCs.

In the authors' methods: Reference gene primers were amplified, and this amplification served to estimate nucleated cell counts. Assay: immunoSEQ multiplex PCR; the TCRdb copy retains only in-frame clones and omits some. That table is the source of V, J and clone size, and D and trimming were worked out from the DNA. Here the sample spans about 140,000 clones, roughly 88% being singletons. The CDR3 consists of 17 residues. V gave up 4 bases and J gave up 2 bases, with 18 bases separating them. CDR1 is LGHNA and CDR2 is YNFKEQ in the germline V gene. The sequencing input was peripheral blood. This clonotype originated in a man in his 60s with active or convalescent COVID-19. This chain connects TRBV4-2 to TRBJ2-1, with a possible D match to TRBD2 (6 bases). The CDR3, as DNA: TGTGCCAGCAGCCTCCGCGCTCGAGCGGGTACCTACAATGAGCAGTTCTTC. This translates into CASSLRARAGTYNEQFF.